The clone carrying this T cell receptor (beta chain) came up a few times. This sample was taken from a study of blood T cell repertoires in COVID-19. Study at large: Collection of acute and convalescent COVID-19 samples took place in the United States, Italy and Spain. From T cells, B-cell-depleted T cells, or PBMCs came the material, which was cDNA or gDNA.

Under the authors' procedure: Reference gene primer amplification gave estimated nucleated cell counts. Generated by immunoSEQ multiplex PCR, the TCRdb table keeps only in-frame clones and is missing some. V and J calls and clone size come straight from that table; D and trimming were deduced from the DNA. The table has 100,000 to 150,000 clones, approximately 77% seen once. Germline V gene lookup returns CDR1 SGHVS and CDR2 FQNEAQ. V lost 2 bases and J lost 4, with 11 bases in between. This CDR3 is built from 14 residues. The clonotype originates from a human donor in a cohort sampled during active COVID-19. J is TRBJ1-2 and V is TRBV7-8; D uncertain. The sequenced sample was peripheral blood. CDR3 in DNA: TGTGCCAGCAGCTTACTGTGGAGCTTCTATGGCTACACCTTC. Translated: CASSLLWSFYGYTF.